The 25 T cell receptor beta chains below were found in one sample sequenced in a study of regulatory T cells in long-lasting Graves disease. Relying on iRepertoire HTBI primers and Arm-PCR of CDR3 regions, the team built TCR beta libraries. One entry per CDR3 protein, called by TCRdb with MiXCR from the multiplex PCR reads. The sample records 550,000 to 600,000 distinct CDR3 sequences, about 16% being singletons. The time point is: newly diagnosed GD, antithyroid drugs for less than 3 months. Researchers made the TCR library from RNA that was extracted from PBMCs. These data were likewise used in another study, on T cells in Graves' hyperthyroidism and ophthalmopathy.

The material was peripheral blood mononuclear cells (PBMCs), obtained at new diagnosis, from a patient treated with antithyroid drugs. Receptors were obtained from a man between 18 and 35 years old with Graves disease.

This clonotype was detected many times. This chain joins TRBV20-1 and TRBJ1-1; D is unclear. The CDR3 is made up of 14 amino acids. Trimming cost V 0 bases and J 0 bases, with 8 bases left between them. Germline V lookup: CDR1 DFQATT, CDR2 SNEGSKA (reference sequence). CDR3 sequence (DNA): TGCAGTGCTAGAGATTCCGGGCTGAACACTGAAGCTTTCTTT. It translates to CSARDSGLNTEAFF.

The chain couples TRBV12-3 or TRBV12-4 to TRBJ2-1; 7 bases are a match to TRBD2. V shed 4 bases and J 8 bases; nucleotides not matched to a gene: 8. The CDR3 consists of 14 residues. CDR3 amino acids: CASSSSGLGDEQFF. The CDR3, as DNA: TGTGCCAGCAGTTCTAGCGGCCTGGGCGATGAGCAGTTCTTC.

In this sample, this clonotype turned up many times. CDR3 DNA sequence: TGTGCCAGCAGGGCACTAGCGACTAGCACAGATACGCAGTATTTT. It translates to CASRALATSTDTQYF. The chain combines TRBV2 with TRBJ2-3; 7 nucleotides match TRBD2. The CDR3 has 15 amino acids. CDR1 is SNHLY, CDR2 FYNNEI, per germline. The junction had 6 bases not matched to a gene; V was cut back by 6 bases and J by 0 bases.

The chain joins TRBV29-1 to TRBJ2-7, with D perhaps matching TRBD1 or TRBD2 (5 bases each). The germline gives CDR1 SQVTM, CDR2 ANQGSEA. The CDR3 is 15 amino acids. With 3 bases removed from V and 4 bases from J, the gap between germline ends came to 19 bases. CDR3 amino acids: CSVEVRDAKIYEQYF. The CDR3 DNA follows: TGCAGCGTTGAGGTACGGGACGCCAAAATATACGAGCAGTACTTC.

This chain joins TRBV20-1 and TRBJ2-1, with TRBD1 identical over 8 bases. The germline V gene has CDR1 DFQATT and CDR2 SNEGSKA (reference sequence). V trimming: 5 bases; J trimming: 4 bases; junction bases outside the gene matches: 10. The CDR3 sequence is 15 residues long. This CDR3 reads CSAFSDRGSYNEQFF. The CDR3 nucleotides are TGCAGTGCTTTTTCAGACAGGGGAAGTTACAATGAGCAGTTCTTC.

This clonotype showed up many times. V and J are TRBV6-2 or TRBV6-3 and TRBJ2-1, with D perhaps matching TRBD2 (5 bases). Trimming removed 4 bases at V and 0 bases at J, with 13 bases between. Germline V CDR1 and CDR2: MNHEY, SVGEGT. The CDR3 has 16 residues. CDR3 amino acids: CASSFPGMSSYNEQFF. The CDR3 region has the DNA TGTGCCAGCAGTTTTCCGGGGATGAGCTCCTACAATGAGCAGTTCTTC.

This clonotype was counted only a few times. The conserved phenylalanine or tryptophan normally closing the CDR3 is absent here, so this likely arose from a read error. The chain carries TRBV7-2 and TRBJ1-3, with 7 bases identical to TRBD1. The CDR3 is made up of 16 amino acids. CDR1 and CDR2 from the germline V gene are SGHTA and FQGNSA. The junction had 11 bases not matched to a gene; V was cut back by 6 bases and J by 3 bases. The CDR3 region is CASSSPTGTGGNTIYL. Here the CDR3 DNA reads TGTGCCAGCAGTTCGCCGACAGGGACGGGTGGAAACACCATATATCTT.

This clonotype occurred a few times. CDR3 loop: CASSAPPAGGFSYNEQFF. The DNA of the CDR3 is TGTGCCAGCAGCGCCCCTCCGGCGGGAGGCTTCTCCTACAATGAGCAGTTCTTC. The rearrangement links TRBV9 to TRBJ2-1; 8 nucleotides agree with TRBD2. The CDR3 is 18 residues long. Germline V gene sequence: CDR1 SGDLS, CDR2 YYNGEE. V trimming: 3 bases; J trimming: 0 bases; junction bases outside the gene matches: 11.

This clonotype has at least ten counts. The chain carries TRBV12-3 or TRBV12-4 and TRBJ2-7, with 10 bases that match TRBD1. V trimming: 1 base; J trimming: 3 bases; junction bases outside the gene matches: 3. The length of the CDR3 is 15 residues. The DNA of the CDR3 is TGTGCCAGCAGTTTAGGTGGGACAGGGGACTACGAGCAGTACTTC. It yields the protein CASSLGGTGDYEQYF.

The chain couples TRBV5-1 to TRBJ1-3; D call uncertain. The CDR3 extends over 15 amino acids. The germline gives CDR1 SGHRS, CDR2 YFSETQ. V was trimmed by 0 bases and J by 1 base, leaving 8 bases between them. The CDR3 reads CASSLAGISGNTIYF. The CDR3 bases are TGCGCCAGCAGCTTGGCCGGGATTTCTGGAAACACCATATATTTT.

For this clonotype: It may be a read error: a sequence one base away is much more abundant. The chain carries TRBV30 and TRBJ1-1; D is uncertain. The CDR3 extends over 13 amino acids. The germline CDR1 and CDR2 sequences are GTSNPN and SVGIG (reference sequence). The CDR3 bases are TGTGCCTGGAGTGTAAACTTTAACACTGAAACTTTCTTT. Translating it yields CAWSVNFNTETFF. Combining the CDR3 with reference TRBV30 and TRBJ1-1 gives the whole variable domain SQTIHQWPATLVQPVGSPLSLECTVEGTSNPNLYWYRQAAGRGLQLLFYSVGIGQISSEVPQNLSASRPQDRQFILSSKKLLLSDSGFYLCAWSVNFNTETFFGQGTRLTVV.

There are many counts of this clonotype. V usage is TRBV30 and J usage is TRBJ2-7; 14 nucleotides agree with TRBD2. The CDR3 runs to 14 residues. From germline, CDR1 is GTSNPN and CDR2 SVGIG (reference sequence). With V trimmed by 3 bases and J by 4 bases, 2 bases remained unmatched. CDR3 sequence: CAWRRTSGRYEQYF. DNA of the CDR3: TGTGCCTGGAGGCGGACTAGCGGGAGGTACGAGCAGTACTTC.

This clonotype came up many times. The chain is built from TRBV11-2 and TRBJ2-7; D not certain. Germline values: CDR1 SGHAT, CDR2 FQNNGV. V was pared by 1 base and J by 2 bases, with 12 bases between. The CDR3 length is 15 residues. As DNA, the CDR3 is TGTGCCAGCAGCTTAGTGGCAGGTCGAGCCTACGAGCAGTACTTC. It is translated as CASSLVAGRAYEQYF.

The chain carries TRBV9 and TRBJ1-4, with D possibly being TRBD1 (6 bases). Per germline, CDR1 SGDLS and CDR2 YYNGEE. The CDR3 runs 13 residues. Trimming removed 1 base from V and 13 bases from J, with 14 bases in between. As DNA, the CDR3 is TGTGCCAGCAGCGTACGCGACAGGTCCGGACTGTTTTTT. Translated: CASSVRDRSGLFF.

Worth noting for this clonotype: The junction shows a germline mismatch at one end, possibly a read error. The V and J genes are TRBV10-2 and TRBJ2-3; D perhaps matches TRBD2 (5 bases). Germline assignment: CDR1 WSHSY and CDR2 SAAADI. CDR3 length: 16 amino acids. The CDR3 reads CASSESRGLRTYTQYF. The CDR3 DNA is TGCGCCAGCAGTGAGTCAAGAGGACTGCGCACATATACGCAGTATTTT.

In this sample, this clonotype turned up many times. The rearrangement uses TRBV20-1 and TRBJ2-1; D possibly corresponds to TRBD2 (5 bases). The CDR3 runs 11 residues. Germline V gene data show CDR1 as DFQATT and CDR2 as SNEGSKA (reference sequence). V dropped 6 bases and J dropped 10 bases, with 13 bases sitting between them. The CDR3 coding sequence is TGCAGTGCGCCCTCGGGATACGAGCAGTTCTTC. Protein: CSAPSGYEQFF.

This clonotype was picked up a small number of times. J is TRBJ2-5 and V is TRBV5-1; 12 bases map to TRBD2. Germline V gene data show CDR1 as SGHRS and CDR2 as YFSETQ. With 4 bases clipped from V and 5 bases from J, the junction kept 9 bases outside the gene matches. The CDR3 covers 16 residues. The CDR3 region is CASSGRLAGAGETQYF. CDR3 nucleotides: TGCGCCAGCAGCGGGCGACTAGCGGGAGCTGGGGAGACCCAGTACTTC.

This clonotype was found many times. The chain's CDR3 is CASSSGTGFGYTF. The CDR3 DNA reads TGTGCCAGCAGCTCCGGGACAGGGTTCGGCTACACCTTC. The chain joins TRBV12-3 or TRBV12-4 to TRBJ1-2; 9 bases match TRBD1. After removal of 6 bases from V and 8 bases from J, the junction contained 7 bases not matched to a gene. The CDR3 has 13 amino acids.

The chain links TRBV6-2 or TRBV6-3 to TRBJ1-6, with 7 bases lining up with TRBD1. The CDR3 runs to 16 residues. Per the germline V gene, CDR1 is MNHEY and CDR2 is SVGEGT. V lost 5 bases, J lost 6 bases, and 10 bases stayed unmatched. The CDR3 region is CASSEETDRVNSPLHF. Written as DNA, the CDR3 is TGTGCCAGCAGTGAAGAAACCGACAGGGTTAATTCACCCCTCCACTTT.

This clonotype was seen ten or more times. The V call is TRBV15, the J call TRBJ2-7; TRBD1 agrees at 7 bases. The ends lost 3 bases at V and 2 bases at J; junction bases unmatched: 13. This CDR3 spans 17 amino acids. Germline V gives CDR1 LNHNV, CDR2 YYDKDF (reference sequence). The CDR3 DNA follows: TGTGCCACCAGCAGGAGGGCGCCCGGGGACAGCGCCTACGAGCAGTACTTC. Translation: CATSRRAPGDSAYEQYF.

In its sample, this clonotype was seen many times. The CDR3 loop reads CASSASGRPDTQYF. DNA of the CDR3: TGTGCCAGCAGTGCTAGCGGGAGACCAGATACGCAGTATTTT. This chain connects TRBV2 to TRBJ2-3; 10 bases map to TRBD2. The CDR3 runs 14 residues. Trimming at V came to 4 bases and at J to 4 bases, leaving 2 bases not matched to a gene. The V gene's germline CDR1 is SNHLY and CDR2 FYNNEI.

This clonotype was counted between two and nine times. This rearrangement joins TRBV9 to TRBJ2-7; 7 bases line up with TRBD2. CDR1 is SGDLS, CDR2 YYNGEE, per germline. The V and J ends lost 0 bases and 0 bases, in that order; junction bases with no gene match: 12. The CDR3 is 18 amino acids. The CDR3 sequence: CASSVGPSGSGHSYEQYF. The CDR3 region has the DNA TGTGCCAGCAGCGTAGGACCATCGGGTAGCGGGCACTCCTACGAGCAGTACTTC.

For this clonotype: It may be a read error: a sequence one base away is much more abundant. The chain couples TRBV7-4 to TRBJ1-1; D is perhaps TRBD1 (6 bases). CDR1 and CDR2 from the germline V gene are SGHVT and SQSDAQ. V shed 0 bases and J shed 7 bases, with 9 bases lying between them. This CDR3 is 13 amino acids long. The CDR3 DNA reads TGTGCCAGCAGCTTAGCGGGACACGGTGAAGCTTTCTTT. It translates to CASSLAGHGEAFF.

The chain uses TRBV20-1 and TRBJ1-1, with no clear D. Germline CDR1 DFQATT, CDR2 SNEGSKA (reference sequence). Trimming removed 4 bases at V and 1 base at J, with 10 bases between. The CDR3 runs 13 residues. The CDR3 spells CSATAMGNTEAFF. The CDR3 region has the DNA TGCAGTGCTACCGCGATGGGGAACACTGAAGCTTTCTTT.

This clonotype appeared a few times. The V and J genes are TRBV7-3 and TRBJ1-2; 7 nucleotides agree with TRBD1. Trimming at V came to 4 bases and at J to 6 bases, leaving 2 bases not matched to a gene. CDR3 length: 12 amino acids. CDR1 is SGHTA and CDR2 is FQGTGA in the germline V gene. CDR3 in DNA: TGTGCCAGCAGCTCGGACAGGCATGGCTACACCTTC. It codes for CASSSDRHGYTF.